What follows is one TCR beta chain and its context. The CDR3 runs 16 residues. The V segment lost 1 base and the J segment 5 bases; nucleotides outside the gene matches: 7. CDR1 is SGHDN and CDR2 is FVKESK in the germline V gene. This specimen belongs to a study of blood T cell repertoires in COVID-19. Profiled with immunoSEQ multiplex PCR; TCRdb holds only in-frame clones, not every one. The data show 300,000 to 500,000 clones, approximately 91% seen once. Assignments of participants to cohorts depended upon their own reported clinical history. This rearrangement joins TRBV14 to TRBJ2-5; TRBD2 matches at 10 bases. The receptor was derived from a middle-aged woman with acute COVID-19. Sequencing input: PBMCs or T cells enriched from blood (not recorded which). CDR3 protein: CASSQVRLAGMETQYF. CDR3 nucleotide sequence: TGTGCCAGCAGCCAAGTTCGACTAGCGGGCATGGAGACCCAGTACTTC. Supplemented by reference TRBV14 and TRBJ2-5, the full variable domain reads EAGVTQFPSHSVIEKGQTVTLRCDPISGHDNLYWYRRVMGKEIKFLLHFVKESKQDESGMPNNRFLAERTGGTYSTLKVQPAELEDSGVYFCASSQVRLAGMETQYFGPGTRLLVL.